This TCR beta chain is from a study of Graves' ophthalmopathy and Graves' hyperthyroidism. Germline V gives CDR1 DFQATT, CDR2 SNEGSKA (reference sequence). The length of the CDR3 is 17 residues. Of note for this clonotype: Its antigen is currently unknown. At one boundary the junction diverges from the germline segment, which might be a read error.

Study-wide results and caveats: Ophthalmopathy versus stable hyperthyroidism: 13-signature model gave around 86% sensitivity, 70% to 83% specificity. As the model predicted ophthalmopathy progression, it achieved a sensitivity of 70% to 71% and a specificity of about 72%.

Diagnosis used clinical symptoms, serum thyroxine, TRAb, thyroid ultrasound and orbital computed tomography. For repertoire sequencing, the TCR beta CDR3 regions were amplified from RNA transcripts. First-round RT-PCR with HTBI primers preceded a second-round multiplex PCR. MiXCR, run by TCRdb on the multiplex PCR reads, gives a single entry per CDR3 protein. The data show under 350,000 distinct CDR3 sequences, under 20% seen once. This chain connects TRBV20-1 to TRBJ1-6, with D tentatively TRBD1 (6 bases). The material sequenced was peripheral blood. The receptor's source is an adult man with Graves' ophthalmopathy. The CDR3 is CSARVVGGAPFNSPLRF. CDR3 sequence (DNA): TGCAGTGCCCGCGTAGTGGGGGGGGCGCCTTTTAATTCACCCCTCCGCTTT.